This TCR beta chain was captured by sequencing in a study of blood T cell repertoires in COVID-19. Across the whole study: Some COVID-19 samples were acute and others convalescent; all came from the United States, Italy and Spain. Sources were T cells, B-cell-depleted T cells, or PBMCs; the material itself was cDNA or gDNA.

Looked up from germline, CDR1 is SNHLY and CDR2 is FYNNEI. The CDR3 runs to 17 residues. With V trimmed by 6 bases and J by 3 bases, 11 bases remained unmatched. As processed by the authors: How many nucleated cells were present was estimated from reference gene primer amplification. The repertoire was sequenced with immunoSEQ multiplex PCR; TCRdb's copy has only in-frame clones and lacks some. V, J and clone size reflect that table, while D and trimming were determined from the DNA. The sample has about 280,000 clones, 83% seen once. The sample consisted of peripheral blood. This clonotype was sampled from a woman aged 50 to 60 who had recovered from COVID-19. The V call is TRBV2, the J call TRBJ1-5, with 10 bases aligning to TRBD1. CDR3: CASRLTGGLGFNQPQHF. The CDR3 bases are TGTGCCAGCAGATTGACAGGGGGCTTGGGTTTCAATCAGCCCCAGCATTTT.